Shown below are 15 T cell receptor beta chains from a single sample sequenced in a study of read filtering for tumor transcriptome and immune sequencing (dated by TCRdb to the early 2020s). Sequenced using an Illumina HiSeq 4000. The Immunoverse kit was used to build TCR libraries from 400 ng RNA, with molecular barcoded adaptors covering alpha/delta and beta/gamma chains. TCRdb reran the public reads through fastp at Q25 and MiXCR, keeping productive beta chains. Every CDR3 protein is listed once, alongside the most common genes and DNA of its rows. This sample has about 48,000 distinct CDR3 sequences in its table, and approximately 18% of those were observed once. The ten largest clones add up to approximately 15% of the sample. The sample was a population of CD138-negative cells sorted from bone marrow. The sample's cell subset or site label, in plain terms: bone marrow mononuclear cells depleted of CD138+ plasma/myeloma cells by negative magnetic selection. Source of these receptors: a donor aged 40 or older with multiple myeloma.

Many counts were recorded for this clonotype. The J gene is TRBJ2-1, the V gene TRBV18; D is possibly TRBD1 or TRBD2 (5 bases each). Germline V lookup: CDR1 KGHSH, CDR2 LQKENI. The length of the CDR3 is 13 residues. Trimming pared 3 bases from V and 5 bases from J, leaving 8 bases between. This CDR3 reads CASSPGVNNEQFF. CDR3 coding DNA: TGTGCCAGCTCACCGGGGGTAAACAATGAGCAGTTCTTC.

This clonotype was seen repeatedly, ten times or more. The V gene is TRBV6-5, the J gene TRBJ2-7, with 8 bases identical to TRBD1. Germline trimming cut 6 bases from V and 5 bases from J; bases unmatched to any gene: 3. Looked up from germline, CDR1 is MNHEY and CDR2 is SVGAGI. The CDR3 length is 12 residues. The CDR3 spells CASRSTGDEQYF. CDR3 nucleotide sequence: TGTGCCAGCAGGTCGACAGGGGACGAGCAGTACTTC.

There are many counts of this clonotype. This chain links TRBV29-1 with TRBJ1-3; D not certain. CDR1 and CDR2 from the germline V gene are SQVTM and ANQGSEA. This CDR3 is built from 16 residues. Between the trimmed V and J ends, which lost 3 bases and 4 bases, there was a span of 19 bases. The CDR3 protein is CSVDLQIRRSGNTIYF. In DNA, the CDR3 is TGCAGCGTTGACCTCCAGATACGGAGGTCCGGAAACACCATATATTTT.

The chain employs TRBV23-1 and TRBJ1-5; no clear D gene. TRBV23-1 is an open reading frame, and its role is uncertain. Trimming pared 6 bases from V and 6 bases from J, leaving 15 bases between. The CDR3 sequence is 14 residues long. The CDR3 here is CASRPILGGQPQHF. The CDR3 DNA reads TGCGCCAGCAGGCCTATCCTGGGAGGTCAGCCCCAGCATTTT.

In this sample, this clonotype turned up many times. The genes are TRBV30 and TRBJ1-2; D remains ambiguous. The CDR3 is 12 amino acids. V gave up 7 bases and J gave up 2 bases, with 11 bases separating them. CDR1 and CDR2 from the germline V gene are GTSNPN and SVGIG (reference sequence). CDR3 in DNA: TGTGCCTCTATCCCCCGAAACTATGGCTACACCTTC. This encodes CASIPRNYGYTF.

This clonotype was recorded many times. The CDR3 DNA is TGCGCCAGCAGCTTTGGGCCCGCGGGGGCCAACGTCCTGACTTTC. Protein product: CASSFGPAGANVLTF. The gene calls are TRBV5-1 and TRBJ2-6; no reliable D call. The CDR3 extends over 15 amino acids. Germline-derived CDR1 and CDR2 are SGHRS and YFSETQ. With 2 bases removed from V and 4 bases from J, the gap between germline ends came to 10 bases.

In this sample, this clonotype turned up many times. The chain joins TRBV20-1 to TRBJ2-5, with 8 bases aligning to TRBD2. Germline-derived CDR1 and CDR2 are DFQATT and SNEGSKA (reference sequence). V shed 6 bases and J 1 base; nucleotides not matched to a gene: 7. The CDR3 is 14 residues long. This CDR3 is CSASSLAVQETQYF. CDR3 nucleotide sequence: TGCAGTGCCTCCTCACTAGCGGTCCAAGAGACCCAGTACTTC.

This clonotype was counted at least ten times. CDR3 amino acids: CASSSSGTSGRASQYF. CDR3 nucleotide sequence: TGTGCCAGCAGTTCCTCCGGGACTAGCGGGAGGGCCTCCCAGTACTTC. The rearrangement links TRBV28 to TRBJ2-5, with TRBD2 matching over 16 bases. J lost 9 bases, V lost 4 bases, and 8 bases had no gene match. CDR1 MDHEN and CDR2 SYDVKM come from the germline V gene. The CDR3 runs 16 residues.

V is TRBV5-1 and J is TRBJ1-2; TRBD1 might be the D (6 bases). Germline values: CDR1 SGHRS, CDR2 YFSETQ. V gave up 4 bases and J gave up 4 bases, with 17 bases separating them. CDR3 length: 15 amino acids. The CDR3 nucleotides read TGCGCCAGCAGCGCGTCAACAGGGAACCTCTATGGCTACACCTTC. The encoded protein is CASSASTGNLYGYTF.

This clonotype was found many times. The rearrangement links TRBV4-3 to TRBJ2-1; TRBD2 matches at 15 bases. Trimming at V came to 1 base and at J to 6 bases, leaving 4 bases not matched to a gene. Germline CDR1 LGHNA, CDR2 YSLEER. This CDR3 is 17 amino acids long. Written as DNA, the CDR3 is TGCGCCAGCAGCCAAGGGACTAGCGGGAGGGCGTCCAATGAGCAGTTCTTC. This translates into CASSQGTSGRASNEQFF.

In nucleotides, the CDR3 is TGTGCCAGCAGCCTACGTGGAAGCCGAGACACGCAGTATTTT. It specifies CASSLRGSRDTQYF. The rearrangement links TRBV3-1 to TRBJ2-3; D is undetermined. V lost 4 bases and J 9 bases, leaving 17 bases between the germline ends. This CDR3 has 14 amino acids. Germline CDR1 LGHDT, CDR2 YNNKEL (reference sequence).

This clonotype showed up many times. The chain carries TRBV24-1 and TRBJ1-4; unclear D gene. Trimming left V 6 bases short and J 5 bases short, with 3 bases between. The CDR3 runs to 11 residues. CDR1 is KGHDR, CDR2 SFDVKD, per germline. The CDR3 DNA reads TGTGCCACCAGTAAGAATGAAAAACTGTTTTTT. Translating gives CATSKNEKLFF.

The chain links TRBV20-1 to TRBJ2-7; possibly TRBD1 for D (6 bases). The CDR3 covers 14 residues. Between the trimmed V and J ends, which lost 0 bases and 5 bases, there was a span of 14 bases. CDR1 is DFQATT and CDR2 is SNEGSKA in the germline V gene (reference sequence). CDR3 residues: CSARDRGSPHEQYF. CDR3 nucleotides: TGCAGTGCTAGAGATAGGGGGAGTCCCCACGAGCAGTACTTC.

Comment on this clonotype: Since the CDR3 does not end with the conserved phenylalanine or tryptophan, this likely comes from a read error. The V and J genes are TRBV7-2 and TRBJ2-7; no clear D gene. Deletions cut 1 base from V and 6 bases from J, with 13 bases between. The CDR3 spans 14 residues. Germline values: CDR1 SGHTA, CDR2 FQGNSA. The CDR3 DNA sequence: TGTGCCAGCAGCTTAGATGATAACATGGTCGAGCAGTACCTC. Translation gives CASSLDDNMVEQYL.

The chain combines TRBV5-1 with TRBJ2-5; 14 bases line up with TRBD2. J was trimmed by 4 bases and V by 3 bases; bases with no gene match: 8. CDR3 length equals 17 residues. The germline V gene has CDR1 SGHRS and CDR2 YFSETQ. The CDR3 spells CASSSGLAGAGGETQYF. CDR3 coding DNA: TGCGCCAGCAGCTCGGGACTAGCGGGAGCTGGGGGAGAGACCCAGTACTTC.